Only a few counts were recorded for the clone carrying this TCR beta chain. The antigen remains unidentified. The same CDR3 arises from other DNA sequences in this sample as well. CD45RO/CCR7/CD25/CD127/CD95/CD27 separated CD4+ naive, central memory, regulatory and stem cell-like memory cells by sorting. This sample was taken from a study of beta chain features in type 1 diabetes. Reverse transcribing all isolated RNA meant expressed TCRB transcripts were sequenced. Naive, central memory and regulatory T cell samples averaged approximately 3.9 million immunoSEQ reads each. Sequencing used immunoSEQ multiplex PCR; TCRdb keeps in-frame clones, though not all of them. The repertoire has approximately 600,000 clones, 9.5% to 15% of them found once; the top ten carry over 0.1%. Study-level findings and limits: There was a moderate but significant shortening of TCRB CDR3s in all four CD4+ subsets of Type 1 diabetes patients. Individuals with type 1 diabetes displayed fewer insertions and more deletions at VDJ junctions.

Trimming removed 5 bases from V and 2 bases from J, with 10 bases in between. Germline V CDR1 and CDR2: SGHTA, FQGNSA. CDR3 length: 13 residues. The sample consisted of naive CD4+ T cells from blood. The clonotype originates from a young man with type 1 diabetes. This chain connects TRBV7-2 to TRBJ2-7, with D possibly matching TRBD2 (6 bases). The CDR3 loop reads CASSTTGAYEQYF. CDR3 nucleotides: TGTGCCAGCAGCACAACGGGAGCCTACGAGCAGTACTTC.